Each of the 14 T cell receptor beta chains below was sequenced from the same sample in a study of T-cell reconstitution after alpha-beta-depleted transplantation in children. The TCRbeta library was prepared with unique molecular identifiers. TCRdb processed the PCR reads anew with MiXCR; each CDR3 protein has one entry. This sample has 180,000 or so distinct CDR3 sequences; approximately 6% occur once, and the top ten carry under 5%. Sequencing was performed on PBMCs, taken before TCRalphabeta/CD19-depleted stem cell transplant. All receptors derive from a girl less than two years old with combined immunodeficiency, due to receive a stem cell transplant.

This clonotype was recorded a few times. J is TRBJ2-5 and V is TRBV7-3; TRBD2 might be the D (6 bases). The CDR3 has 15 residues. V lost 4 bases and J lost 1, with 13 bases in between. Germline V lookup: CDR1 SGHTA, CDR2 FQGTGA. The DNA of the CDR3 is TGTGCCAGCAGCTCGAGGGCGGGGCCCCAAGAGACCCAGTACTTC. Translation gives CASSSRAGPQETQYF. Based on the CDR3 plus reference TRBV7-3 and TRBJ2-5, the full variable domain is GAGVSQTPSNKVTEKGKYVELRCDPISGHTALYWYRQSLGQGPEFLIYFQGTGAADDSGLPNDRFFAVRPEGSVSTLKIQRTERGDSAVYLCASSSRAGPQETQYFGPGTRLLVL.

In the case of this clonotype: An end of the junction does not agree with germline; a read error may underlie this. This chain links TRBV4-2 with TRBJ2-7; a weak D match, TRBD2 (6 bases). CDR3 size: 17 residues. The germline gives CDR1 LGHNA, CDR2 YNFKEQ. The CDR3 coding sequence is TGTGCCAGCAGCAAAGATCCCCCAGGAGGGGTGGAGTACGAGCAGTACTTC. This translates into CASSKDPPGGVEYEQYF.

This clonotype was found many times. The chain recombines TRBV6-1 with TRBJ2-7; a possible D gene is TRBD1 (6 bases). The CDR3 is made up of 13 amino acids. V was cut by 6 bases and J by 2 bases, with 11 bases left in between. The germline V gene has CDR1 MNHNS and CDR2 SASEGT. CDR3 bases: TGTGCCAGCAGGGACGACAGGACCTACGAGCAGTACTTC. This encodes CASRDDRTYEQYF.

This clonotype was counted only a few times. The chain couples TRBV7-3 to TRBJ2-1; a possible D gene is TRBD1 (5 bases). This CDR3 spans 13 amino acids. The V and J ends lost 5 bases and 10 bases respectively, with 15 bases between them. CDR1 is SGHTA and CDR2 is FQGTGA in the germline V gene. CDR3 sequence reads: CASSLVRKGEQFF. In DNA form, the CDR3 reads TGTGCCAGCAGCCTCGTGAGGAAGGGGGAGCAGTTCTTC. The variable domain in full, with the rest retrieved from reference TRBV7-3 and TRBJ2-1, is GAGVSQTPSNKVTEKGKYVELRCDPISGHTALYWYRQSLGQGPEFLIYFQGTGAADDSGLPNDRFFAVRPEGSVSTLKIQRTERGDSAVYLCASSLVRKGEQFFGPGTRLTVL.

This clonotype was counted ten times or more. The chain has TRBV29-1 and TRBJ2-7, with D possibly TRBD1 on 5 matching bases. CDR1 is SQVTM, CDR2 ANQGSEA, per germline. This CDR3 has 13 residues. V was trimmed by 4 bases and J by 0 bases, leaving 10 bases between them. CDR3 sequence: CSVADSLSYEQYF. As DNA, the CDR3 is TGCAGCGTTGCAGACAGTCTCTCCTACGAGCAGTACTTC.

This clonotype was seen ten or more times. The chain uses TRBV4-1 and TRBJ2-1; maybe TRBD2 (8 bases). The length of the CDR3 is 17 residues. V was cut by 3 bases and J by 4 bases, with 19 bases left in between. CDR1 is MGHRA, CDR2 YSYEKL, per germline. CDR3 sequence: CASSQTGTRTTYNEQFF. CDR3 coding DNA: TGCGCCAGCAGCCAGACAGGGACTAGGACTACTTACAATGAGCAGTTCTTC.

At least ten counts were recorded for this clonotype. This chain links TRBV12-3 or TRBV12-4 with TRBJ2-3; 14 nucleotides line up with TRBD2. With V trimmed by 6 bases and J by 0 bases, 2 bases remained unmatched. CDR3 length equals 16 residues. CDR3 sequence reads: CASSGLAGGSTDTQYF. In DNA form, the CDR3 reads TGTGCCAGCAGCGGACTAGCGGGAGGTAGCACAGATACGCAGTATTTT.

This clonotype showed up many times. CDR3 coding DNA: TGCGCCAGCAGCTTGGAGAGGGTCCTTCCCAGCTCCTACGAGCAGTACTTC. The encoded protein is CASSLERVLPSSYEQYF. This rearrangement joins TRBV5-1 to TRBJ2-7; tentative D call: TRBD2 (5 bases). Germline lookup yields CDR1 SGHRS and CDR2 YFSETQ. The CDR3 consists of 17 residues. The V gene lost 0 bases and the J gene lost 0 bases, with 16 bases spanning the gap.

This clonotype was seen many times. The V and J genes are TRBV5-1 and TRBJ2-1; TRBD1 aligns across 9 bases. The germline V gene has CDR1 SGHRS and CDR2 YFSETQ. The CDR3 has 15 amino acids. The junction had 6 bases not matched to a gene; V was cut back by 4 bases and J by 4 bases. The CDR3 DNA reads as TGCGCCAGCAGCAGAGGGACAGGGAAATACAATGAGCAGTTCTTC. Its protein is CASSRGTGKYNEQFF.

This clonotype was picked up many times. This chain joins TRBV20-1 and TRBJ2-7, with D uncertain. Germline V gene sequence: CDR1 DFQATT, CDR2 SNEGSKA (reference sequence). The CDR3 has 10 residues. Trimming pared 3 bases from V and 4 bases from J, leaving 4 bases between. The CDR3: CSASYYEQYF. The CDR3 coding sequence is TGCAGTGCTAGTTATTACGAGCAGTACTTC.

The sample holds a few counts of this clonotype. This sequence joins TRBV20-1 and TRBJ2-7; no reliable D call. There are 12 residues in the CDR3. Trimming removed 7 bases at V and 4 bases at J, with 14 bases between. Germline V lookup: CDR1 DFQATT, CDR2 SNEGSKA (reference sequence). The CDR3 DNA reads TGCAGTGGAAAGGCAGGATCATACGAGCAGTACTTC. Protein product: CSGKAGSYEQYF.

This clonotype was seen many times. CDR3 in amino acids: CASSLIAGGVSDTQYF. DNA for the CDR3: TGTGCCAGCAGCTTAATTGCGGGAGGGGTCTCCGATACGCAGTATTTT. This chain connects TRBV7-2 to TRBJ2-3; TRBD2 matches 9 bases. CDR3 length: 16 amino acids. Per the germline V gene, CDR1 is SGHTA and CDR2 is FQGNSA. The V segment lost 2 bases and the J segment 6 bases; nucleotides outside the gene matches: 9. The full variable domain, rest sourced from reference TRBV7-2 and TRBJ2-3, is GAGVSQSPSNKVTEKGKDVELRCDPISGHTALYWYRQSLGQGLEFLIYFQGNSAPDKSGLPSDRFSAERTGGSVSTLTIQRTQQEDSAVYLCASSLIAGGVSDTQYFGPGTRLTVL.

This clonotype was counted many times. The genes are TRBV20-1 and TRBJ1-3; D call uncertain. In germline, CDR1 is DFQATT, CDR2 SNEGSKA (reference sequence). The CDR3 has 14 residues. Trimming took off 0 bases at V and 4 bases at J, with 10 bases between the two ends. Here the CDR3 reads CSARDWLLGNTIYF. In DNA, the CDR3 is TGCAGTGCTAGAGATTGGCTTTTAGGAAACACCATATATTTT.

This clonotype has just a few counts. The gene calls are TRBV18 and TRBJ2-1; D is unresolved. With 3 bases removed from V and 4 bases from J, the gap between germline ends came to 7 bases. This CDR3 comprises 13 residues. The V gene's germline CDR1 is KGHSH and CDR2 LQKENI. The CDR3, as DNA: TGTGCCAGCTCACCGGTGCCATACAATGAGCAGTTCTTC. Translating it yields CASSPVPYNEQFF.